One TCR beta chain is described in this entry. This sequence may be a read error, since a much larger clone differs from it by one base. The CDR3 is 13 residues long. Germline CDR1 is SEHNR and CDR2 is FQNEAQ (reference sequence). TCRdb analysed the 5' RACE reads with MiXCR anew, one entry per CDR3 protein. The sample lists over 600,000 distinct CDR3 sequences, about 20% occurring once. The source of the sample is a study of identical twins. The sample was also reused in another study, on T cells expressing NK-cell markers. This second study says: One of the eight sequenced donors was seronegative, whereas the other seven were HCMV-seropositive.

This receptor was obtained from a woman younger than 30 in good health. This sequence joins TRBV7-9 and TRBJ2-7, with 7 bases aligning to TRBD1. Input material: PBMCs. The chain's CDR3 is CASSQTGSYKQYF. The CDR3 DNA reads TGTGCCAGCAGCCAGACAGGGTCCTACAAGCAGTACTTC.